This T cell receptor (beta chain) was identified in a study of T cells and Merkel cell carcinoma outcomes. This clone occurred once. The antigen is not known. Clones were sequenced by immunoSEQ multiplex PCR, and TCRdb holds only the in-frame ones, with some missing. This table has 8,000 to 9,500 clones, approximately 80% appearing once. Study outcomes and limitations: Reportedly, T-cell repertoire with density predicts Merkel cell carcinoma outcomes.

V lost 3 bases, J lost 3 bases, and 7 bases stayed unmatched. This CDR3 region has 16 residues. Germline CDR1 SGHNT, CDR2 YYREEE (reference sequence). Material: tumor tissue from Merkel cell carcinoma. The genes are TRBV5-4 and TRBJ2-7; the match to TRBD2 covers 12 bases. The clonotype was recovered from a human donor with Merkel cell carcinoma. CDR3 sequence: CASSSTSGGSFYEQYF. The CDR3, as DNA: TGTGCCAGCAGCTCCACTAGCGGGGGGAGCTTCTACGAGCAGTACTTC. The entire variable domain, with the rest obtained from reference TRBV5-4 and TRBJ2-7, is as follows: ETGVTQSPTHLIKTRGQQVTLRCSSQSGHNTVSWYQQALGQGPQFIFQYYREEENGRGNFPPRFSGLQFPNYSSELNVNALELDDSALYLCASSSTSGGSFYEQYFGPGTRLTVT.